A selection of T cell receptor beta chains follows, all from one sample in a study of blood T cell repertoires in COVID-19. Here immunoSEQ multiplex PCR was the method, and the copy in TCRdb shows in-frame clones only, minus some. This sample has just under 65,000 clones, with more than 75% found just once. Sequenced: peripheral blood. These receptors were obtained from a human donor in a cohort sampled during active COVID-19. The CDR3 runs from the conserved cysteine through the conserved F or W. The D gene is left open where the match is weak. The size of a clone is reported for some rows only, either as once, few or many, or as a class for expanded clones.

NA,TRBD2,TRBV7-8,TRBJ2-7,CASSLAVRAGGSEQYF,TGTGCCAGCAGCTTAGCCGTGCGAGCGGGGGGGAGTGAGCAGTACTTC
NA,TRBD2,TRBV15,TRBJ2-1,CATSRDLGGQLAYNEQFF,TGTGCCACCAGCAGAGATCTGGGAGGGCAGCTAGCCTACAATGAGCAGTTCTTC
NA,NA,TRBV11-2,TRBJ2-5,CASSSSLGTSWETQYF,TGTGCCAGCAGCTCCTCACTCGGGACATCTTGGGAGACCCAGTACTTC
NA,TRBD1,TRBV7-7,TRBJ2-5,CASSNGDRGQETQYF,TGTGCCAGCAGCAACGGGGACAGGGGGCAAGAGACCCAGTACTTC
NA,NA,TRBV9,TRBJ2-1,CASSIGITAYNEQFF,TGTGCCAGCAGCATCGGGATCACAGCCTACAATGAGCAGTTCTTC
NA,NA,TRBV24-1,TRBJ2-5,CATSESSGVAETQYF,TGTGCCACCAGTGAATCTTCGGGGGTCGCAGAGACCCAGTACTTC
NA,NA,TRBV2,TRBJ2-3,CASTDMGTDTQYF,TGTGCCAGCACGGACATGGGAACAGATACGCAGTATTTT
NA,TRBD1,TRBV28,TRBJ1-2,CASSPRTGNGFDGYTF,TGTGCCAGCAGTCCTCGGACAGGGAATGGGTTTGACGGCTACACCTTC
NA,NA,TRBV5-1,TRBJ2-7,CASTNPGSYEQYF,TGCGCCAGCACTAACCCAGGATCCTACGAGCAGTACTTC
few,NA,TRBV6-1,TRBJ1-5,CASSELRGGNQPQHF,TGTGCCAGCAGTGAGCTAAGGGGGGGGAATCAGCCCCAGCATTTT
once,TRBD2,TRBV27,TRBJ2-1,CASSLLGLAGGGNEQFF,TGTGCCAGCAGTTTACTCGGACTAGCGGGGGGAGGCAATGAGCAGTTCTTC
NA,TRBD2,TRBV3-1/TRBV3-2,TRBJ2-2,CASSLGLVGMANTGELFF,TGTGCCAGCAGCTTGGGACTAGTGGGAATGGCGAACACCGGGGAGCTGTTTTTT
NA,NA,TRBV11-2,TRBJ2-5,CASRNQGRETQYF,TGTGCCAGCCGCAATCAGGGTAGAGAGACCCAGTACTTC
NA,TRBD1,TRBV5-1,TRBJ2-1,CASSHDRGGLYNEQFF,TGCGCCAGCAGCCATGACAGGGGGGGCCTATACAATGAGCAGTTCTTC
NA,NA,TRBV6-5,TRBJ1-1,CASNSRGTLNTEAFF,TGTGCCAGCAATTCCCGGGGGACCCTGAACACTGAAGCTTTCTTT
NA,TRBD2,TRBV27,TRBJ2-3,CASSGLAGGTDTQYF,TGTGCCAGCAGTGGACTAGCGGGGGGCACAGATACGCAGTATTTT
NA,NA,TRBV9,TRBJ1-4,CASSVAQGMQGEKLFF,TGTGCCAGCAGCGTAGCCCAGGGTATGCAGGGAGAAAAACTGTTTTTT
NA,TRBD1,TRBV11-3,TRBJ2-2,CASSRQGAVGELFF,TGTGCCAGCAGCCGACAGGGGGCTGTCGGGGAGCTGTTTTTT
few,NA,TRBV5-4,TRBJ2-1,CASSLGDSFYNEQFF,TGTGCCAGCAGCTTAGGAGACAGCTTTTACAATGAGCAGTTCTTC
few,TRBD2,TRBV25-1,TRBJ2-1,CASSQGLAAYNEQFF,TGTGCCAGCAGCCAGGGACTAGCGGCCTACAATGAGCAGTTCTTC
NA,NA,TRBV6-5,TRBJ2-7,CASRTPGQRDYEQYF,TGTGCCAGCAGAACCCCGGGACAAAGGGATTACGAGCAGTACTTC
NA,NA,TRBV6-2/TRBV6-3,TRBJ1-2,CASSYRSGDGYTF,TGTGCCAGCAGTTACCGTTCAGGGGACGGCTACACCTTC
NA,NA,TRBV9,TRBJ2-7,CASSVAASASEQYF,TGTGCCAGCAGCGTAGCGGCTAGCGCGTCCGAGCAGTACTTC
NA,NA,TRBV20-1,TRBJ2-1,CSASRGNKNEQFF,TGCAGTGCTAGTCGGGGGAATAAGAATGAGCAGTTCTTC
NA,NA,TRBV2,TRBJ2-3,CASRAGLPTDTQYF,TGTGCCAGCAGGGCGGGACTTCCCACAGATACGCAGTATTTT
few,NA,TRBV30,TRBJ2-1,CAWREASSYNEQFF,TGTGCCTGGAGGGAAGCTAGCTCCTACAATGAGCAGTTCTTC
NA,NA,TRBV7-9,TRBJ2-7,CASSLSTPVDEQYF,TGTGCCAGCAGCTTATCAACCCCGGTGGACGAGCAGTACTTC
NA,NA,TRBV30,TRBJ1-4,CAWSTGTGFYEKLFF,TGTGCCTGGAGTACAGGGACGGGGTTTTATGAAAAACTGTTTTTT
NA,NA,TRBV19,TRBJ2-1,CASSIDLGRSGSYNEQFF,TGTGCCAGTAGTATAGATCTCGGCAGGTCGGGGTCCTACAATGAGCAGTTCTTC
NA,TRBD1,TRBV6-5,TRBJ1-2,CASSRRQGAGYGYTF,TGTGCCAGCAGTCGCAGACAGGGGGCGGGCTATGGCTACACCTTC
NA,NA,TRBV11-2,TRBJ2-7,CASRHQAYEQYF,TGTGCCAGCAGACACCAGGCCTACGAGCAGTACTTC
NA,NA,TRBV7-9,TRBJ2-3,CASSRGGATDTQYF,TGTGCCAGCAGTAGGGGGGGGGCCACAGATACGCAGTATTTT
NA,NA,TRBV9,TRBJ2-7,CASSKTGQGSYEQYF,TGTGCCAGCAGCAAAACGGGGCAGGGGTCCTACGAGCAGTACTTC
NA,TRBD2,TRBV2,TRBJ2-3,CASSVQRGGTDTQYF,TGTGCCAGCAGTGTGCAGCGGGGGGGCACAGATACGCAGTATTTT
NA,TRBD1,TRBV9,TRBJ2-7,CASSSGTGGPHEQYF,TGTGCCAGCAGCTCCGGGACAGGGGGCCCCCACGAGCAGTACTTC
NA,NA,TRBV5-1,TRBJ2-1,CASSVDRGAGEQFF,TGCGCCAGCAGCGTAGACCGGGGAGCGGGTGAGCAGTTCTTC